This entry describes one TCR beta chain. Antigen: not known. The sample's time point: persistent/refractory GD, antithyroid drugs over 5 years with positive TRAb. PBMCs were the source of the RNA used for TCR sequencing. Diagnosis followed American Thyroid Association guidelines for Graves' disease. These data are taken from a study of regulatory T cells in long-lasting Graves disease. From germline, CDR1 is MDHEN and CDR2 SYDVKM. The CDR3 is made up of 13 amino acids. With 10 bases clipped from V and 5 bases from J, the junction kept 6 bases outside the gene matches. Study observations and caveats: Persistent Graves' patients showed less TCR diversity than newly diagnosed patients showed. TRBV28, TRBJ1-2 and TRBJ2-5 emerged as the favored segments in persistent disease. Thyroid tissue went unstudied; only peripheral blood was examined.

Relying on iRepertoire HTBI primers and Arm-PCR of CDR3 regions, the team built TCR beta libraries. Using its own MiXCR run on the multiplex PCR reads, TCRdb lists one record per CDR3 protein. The sample records fewer than 450,000 distinct CDR3 sequences, around 24% being singletons. The V gene is TRBV28, the J gene TRBJ2-2, with 8 nucleotides matching TRBD1. The clonotype was recovered from a female donor with Graves disease. This sample comprised peripheral blood mononuclear cells (PBMCs), obtained when the disease was refractory, from a patient treated with antithyroid drugs. The CDR3 coding sequence is TGTGCCATTATGACAGGGGAAACCGGGGAGCTGTTTTTT. Its protein is CAIMTGETGELFF.